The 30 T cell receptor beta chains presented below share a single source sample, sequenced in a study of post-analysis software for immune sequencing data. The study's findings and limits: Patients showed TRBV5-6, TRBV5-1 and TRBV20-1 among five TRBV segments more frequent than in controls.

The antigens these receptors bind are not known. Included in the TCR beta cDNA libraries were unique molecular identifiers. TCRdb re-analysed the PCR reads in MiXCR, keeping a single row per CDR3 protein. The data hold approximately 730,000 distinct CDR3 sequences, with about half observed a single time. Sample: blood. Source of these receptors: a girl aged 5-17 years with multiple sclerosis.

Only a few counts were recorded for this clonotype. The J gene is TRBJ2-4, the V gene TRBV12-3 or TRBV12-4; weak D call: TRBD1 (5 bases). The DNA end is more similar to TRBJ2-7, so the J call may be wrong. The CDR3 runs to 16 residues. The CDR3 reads CASSLNLGPETYEQYF. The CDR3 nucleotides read TGTGCCAGCAGCCTAAATTTGGGGCCAGAGACCTACGAGCAGTACTTC.

As DNA, the CDR3 is TGTGCCAGCAGTTTATCCGGACTTATCTCCTACAATGAGCAGTTCTTC. Protein product: CASSLSGLISYNEQFF. The chain has TRBV12-3 or TRBV12-4 and TRBJ2-1; D is possibly TRBD2 (5 bases). Trimming shortened V by 2 bases and J by 0 bases, and 11 bases separated the two germline ends. The CDR3 loop spans 16 amino acids.

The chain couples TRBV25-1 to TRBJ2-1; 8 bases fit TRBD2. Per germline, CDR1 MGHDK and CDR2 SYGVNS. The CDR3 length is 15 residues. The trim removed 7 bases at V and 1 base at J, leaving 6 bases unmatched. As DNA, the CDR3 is TGTGCCAGCATCGACAGCGGGAGTTCCTACAATGAGCAGTTCTTC. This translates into CASIDSGSSYNEQFF.

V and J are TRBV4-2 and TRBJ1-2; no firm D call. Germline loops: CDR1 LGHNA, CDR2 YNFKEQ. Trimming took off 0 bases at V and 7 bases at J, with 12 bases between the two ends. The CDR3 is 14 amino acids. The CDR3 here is CASSQDWAARGYTF. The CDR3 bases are TGTGCCAGCAGCCAAGATTGGGCAGCTCGTGGCTACACCTTC.

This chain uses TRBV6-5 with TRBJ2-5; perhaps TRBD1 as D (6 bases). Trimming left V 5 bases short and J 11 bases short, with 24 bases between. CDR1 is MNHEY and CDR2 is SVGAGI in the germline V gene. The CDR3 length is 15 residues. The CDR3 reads CASSTAGAHNNEQYF. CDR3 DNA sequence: TGTGCCAGCAGTACGGCAGGGGCACACAACAATGAGCAGTACTTC.

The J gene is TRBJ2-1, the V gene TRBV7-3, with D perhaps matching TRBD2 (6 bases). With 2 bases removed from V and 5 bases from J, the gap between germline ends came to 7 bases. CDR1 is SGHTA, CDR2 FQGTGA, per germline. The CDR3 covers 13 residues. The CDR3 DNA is TGTGCCAGCAGCTTAGGGACTCACAATGAGCAGTTCTTC. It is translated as CASSLGTHNEQFF.

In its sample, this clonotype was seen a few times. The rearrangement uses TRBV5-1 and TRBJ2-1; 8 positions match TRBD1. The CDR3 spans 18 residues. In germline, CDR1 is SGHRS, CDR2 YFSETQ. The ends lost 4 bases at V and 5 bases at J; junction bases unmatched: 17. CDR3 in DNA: TGCGCCAGCAGCACCCGGGACAGGCGATTTTCCCTCCACAATGAGCAGTTCTTC. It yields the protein CASSTRDRRFSLHNEQFF.

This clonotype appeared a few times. The CDR3 loop is CATSRDPGTTYGYTF. CDR3 DNA: TGTGCCACCAGCAGAGACCCAGGGACTACCTATGGCTACACCTTC. This rearrangement joins TRBV15 to TRBJ1-2; tentative D call: TRBD1 (5 bases). The CDR3 consists of 15 residues. Looked up from germline, CDR1 is LNHNV and CDR2 is YYDKDF (reference sequence). V lost 0 bases and J 4 bases, leaving 12 bases between the germline ends.

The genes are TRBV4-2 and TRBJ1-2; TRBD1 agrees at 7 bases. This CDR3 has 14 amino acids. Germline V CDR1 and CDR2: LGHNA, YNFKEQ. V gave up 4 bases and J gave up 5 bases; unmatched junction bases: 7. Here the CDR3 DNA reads TGTGCCAGCAGCCCGGAACAGGGGTTATATGGCTACACCTTC. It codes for CASSPEQGLYGYTF.

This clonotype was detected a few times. The CDR3, as DNA: TGCGCCAGCAGCCAAGATAGGGGAGGGAGCTCCTACGAGCAGTACTTC. Translating gives CASSQDRGGSSYEQYF. V is TRBV4-3 and J is TRBJ2-7; 7 bases agree with TRBD2. The V gene's germline CDR1 is LGHNA and CDR2 YSLEER. V lost 0 bases, J lost 0 bases, and 5 bases stayed unmatched. This CDR3 has 16 residues.

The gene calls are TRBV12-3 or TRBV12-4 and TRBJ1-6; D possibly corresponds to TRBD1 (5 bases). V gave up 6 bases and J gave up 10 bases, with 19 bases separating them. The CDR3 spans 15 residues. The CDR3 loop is CASSPPGRAGSPLHF. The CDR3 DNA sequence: TGTGCCAGCAGCCCACCCGGCAGGGCGGGCTCACCCCTCCACTTT.

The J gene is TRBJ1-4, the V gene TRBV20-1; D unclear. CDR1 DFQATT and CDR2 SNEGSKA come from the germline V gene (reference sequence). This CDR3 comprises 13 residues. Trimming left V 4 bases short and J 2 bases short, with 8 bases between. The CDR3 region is CSATRVTNEKLFF. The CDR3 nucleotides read TGCAGTGCTACAAGGGTCACTAATGAAAAACTGTTTTTT.

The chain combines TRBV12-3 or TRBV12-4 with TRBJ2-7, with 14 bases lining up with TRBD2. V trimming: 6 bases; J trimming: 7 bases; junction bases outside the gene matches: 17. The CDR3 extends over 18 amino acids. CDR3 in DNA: TGTGCCAGCAGAGGGACTAGCGGGAGTCAAAGGTCCTACAATGAGCAGTACTTC. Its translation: CASRGTSGSQRSYNEQYF.

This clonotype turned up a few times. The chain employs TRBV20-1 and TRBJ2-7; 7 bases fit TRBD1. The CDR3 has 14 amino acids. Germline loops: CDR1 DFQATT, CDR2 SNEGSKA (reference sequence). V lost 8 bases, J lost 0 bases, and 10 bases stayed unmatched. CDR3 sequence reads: CSPTYRGRSYEQYF. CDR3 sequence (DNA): TGCAGTCCTACATACAGGGGCCGCTCCTACGAGCAGTACTTC.

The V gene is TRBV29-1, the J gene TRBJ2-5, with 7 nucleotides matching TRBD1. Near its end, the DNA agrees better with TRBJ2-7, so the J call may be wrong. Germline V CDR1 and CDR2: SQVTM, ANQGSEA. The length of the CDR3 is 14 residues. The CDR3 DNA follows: TGCAGCGTCGATGGGACAGTCGGGCCCTACGAGCAGTACTTC. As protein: CSVDGTVGPYEQYF.

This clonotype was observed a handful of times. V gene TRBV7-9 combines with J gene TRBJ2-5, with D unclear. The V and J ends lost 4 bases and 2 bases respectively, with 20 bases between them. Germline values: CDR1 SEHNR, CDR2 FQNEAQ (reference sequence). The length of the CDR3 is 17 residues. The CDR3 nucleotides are TGTGCCAGCAGCTCCCCCACTCAAACGCAAAGACAAGAGACCCAGTACTTC. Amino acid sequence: CASSSPTQTQRQETQYF.

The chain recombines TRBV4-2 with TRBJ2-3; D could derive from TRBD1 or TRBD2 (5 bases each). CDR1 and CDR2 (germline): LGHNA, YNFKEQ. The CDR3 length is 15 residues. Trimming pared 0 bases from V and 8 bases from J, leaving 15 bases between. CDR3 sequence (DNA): TGTGCCAGCAGCCAAGAAGGGACGGCAGAGGGTACGCAGTATTTT. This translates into CASSQEGTAEGTQYF.

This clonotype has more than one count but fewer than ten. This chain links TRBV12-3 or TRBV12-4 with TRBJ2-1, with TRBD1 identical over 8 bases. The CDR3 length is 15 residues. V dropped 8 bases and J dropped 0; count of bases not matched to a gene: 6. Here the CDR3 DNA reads TGTGCCAGCCACCGGACAGGGAGCTCCTACAATGAGCAGTTCTTC. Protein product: CASHRTGSSYNEQFF.

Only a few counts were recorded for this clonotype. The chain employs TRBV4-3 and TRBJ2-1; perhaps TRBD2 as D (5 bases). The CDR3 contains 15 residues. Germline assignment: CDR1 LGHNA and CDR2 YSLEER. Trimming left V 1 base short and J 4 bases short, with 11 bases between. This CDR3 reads CASSQGRGLYNEQFF. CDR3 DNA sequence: TGCGCCAGCAGCCAAGGGCGAGGGCTATACAATGAGCAGTTCTTC.

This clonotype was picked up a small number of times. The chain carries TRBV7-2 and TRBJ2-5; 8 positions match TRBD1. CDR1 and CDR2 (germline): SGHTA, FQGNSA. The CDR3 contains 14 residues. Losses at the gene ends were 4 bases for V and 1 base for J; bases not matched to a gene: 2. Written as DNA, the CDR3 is TGTGCCAGCAGCTCCAGGGGGCCCCAAGAGACCCAGTACTTC. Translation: CASSSRGPQETQYF.

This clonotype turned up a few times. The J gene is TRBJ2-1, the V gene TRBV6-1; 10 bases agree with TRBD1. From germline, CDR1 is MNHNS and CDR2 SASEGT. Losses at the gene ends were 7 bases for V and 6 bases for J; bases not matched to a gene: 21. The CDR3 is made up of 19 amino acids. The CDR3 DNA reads TGTGCCAGCAACCCGGGACAGGGGATGTGGCCGAGGGTTGGCAATGAGCAGTTCTTC. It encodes CASNPGQGMWPRVGNEQFF.

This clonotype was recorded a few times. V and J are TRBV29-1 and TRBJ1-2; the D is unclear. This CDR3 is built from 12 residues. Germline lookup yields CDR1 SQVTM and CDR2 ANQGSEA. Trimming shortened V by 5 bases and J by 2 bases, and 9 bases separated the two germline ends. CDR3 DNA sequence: TGCAGCGTTAATCCGGCCAACTATGGCTACACCTTC. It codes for CSVNPANYGYTF.

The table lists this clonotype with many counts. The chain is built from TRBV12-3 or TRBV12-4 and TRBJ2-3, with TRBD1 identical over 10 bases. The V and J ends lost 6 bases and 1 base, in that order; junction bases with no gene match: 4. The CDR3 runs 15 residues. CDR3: CASSLGTGGTDTQYF. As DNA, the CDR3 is TGTGCCAGCAGCCTAGGGACAGGGGGCACAGATACGCAGTATTTT.

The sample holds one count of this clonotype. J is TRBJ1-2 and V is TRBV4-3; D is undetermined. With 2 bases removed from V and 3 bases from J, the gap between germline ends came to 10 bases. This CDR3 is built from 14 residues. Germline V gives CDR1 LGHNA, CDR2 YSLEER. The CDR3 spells CASSQTRFYYGYTF. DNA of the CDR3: TGCGCCAGCAGCCAAACAAGATTTTACTATGGCTACACCTTC.

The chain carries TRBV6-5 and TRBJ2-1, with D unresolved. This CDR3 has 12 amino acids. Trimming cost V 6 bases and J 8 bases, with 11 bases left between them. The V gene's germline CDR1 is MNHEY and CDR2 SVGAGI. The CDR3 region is CASSAVGDEQFF. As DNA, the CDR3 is TGTGCCAGCAGCGCTGTAGGCGATGAGCAGTTCTTC.

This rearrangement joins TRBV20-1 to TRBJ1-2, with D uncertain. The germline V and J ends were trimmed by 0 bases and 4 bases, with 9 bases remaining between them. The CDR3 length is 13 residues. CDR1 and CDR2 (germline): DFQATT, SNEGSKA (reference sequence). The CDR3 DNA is TGCAGTGCTAGAGATTCTTCAGGCTATGGCTACACCTTC. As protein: CSARDSSGYGYTF.

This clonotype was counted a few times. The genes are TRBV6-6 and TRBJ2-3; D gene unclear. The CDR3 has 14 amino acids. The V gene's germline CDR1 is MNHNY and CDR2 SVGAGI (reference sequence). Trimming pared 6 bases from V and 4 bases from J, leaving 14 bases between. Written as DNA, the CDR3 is TGTGCCAGCAGGGACGTGGCCCAGGCAGATACGCAGTATTTT. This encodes CASRDVAQADTQYF.

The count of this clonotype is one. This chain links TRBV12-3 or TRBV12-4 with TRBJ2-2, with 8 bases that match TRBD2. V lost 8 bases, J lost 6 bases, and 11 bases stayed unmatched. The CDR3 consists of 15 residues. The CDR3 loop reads CASVAGGRISGELFF. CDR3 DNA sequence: TGTGCCAGCGTTGCTGGCGGGAGGATTTCCGGGGAGCTGTTTTTT.

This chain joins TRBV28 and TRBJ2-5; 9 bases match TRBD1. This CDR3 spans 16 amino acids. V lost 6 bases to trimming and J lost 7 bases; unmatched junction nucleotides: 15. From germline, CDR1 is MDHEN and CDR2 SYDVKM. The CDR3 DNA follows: TGTGCCAGCAGAGAATTTCTCGGGACAGGGAGAGGGACCCAGTACTTC. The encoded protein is CASREFLGTGRGTQYF.

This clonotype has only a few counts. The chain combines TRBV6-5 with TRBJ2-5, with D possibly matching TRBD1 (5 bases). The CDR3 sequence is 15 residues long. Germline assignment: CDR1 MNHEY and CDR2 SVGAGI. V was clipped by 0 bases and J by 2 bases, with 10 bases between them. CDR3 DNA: TGTGCCAGCAGTTACTCCTGGGCAGGGCAAGAGACCCAGTACTTC. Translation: CASSYSWAGQETQYF.